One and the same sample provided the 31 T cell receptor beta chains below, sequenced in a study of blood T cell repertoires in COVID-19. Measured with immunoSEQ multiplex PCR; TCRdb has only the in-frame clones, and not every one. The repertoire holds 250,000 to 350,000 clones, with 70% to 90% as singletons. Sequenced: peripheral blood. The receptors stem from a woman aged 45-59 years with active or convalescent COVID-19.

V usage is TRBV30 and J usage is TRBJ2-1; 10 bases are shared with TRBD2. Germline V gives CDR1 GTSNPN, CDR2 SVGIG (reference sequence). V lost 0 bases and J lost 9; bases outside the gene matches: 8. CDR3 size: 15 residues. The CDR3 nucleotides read TGTGCCTGGAGTGTAATGGGGACTAGCGCTCGTGAGCAGTTCTTC. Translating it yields CAWSVMGTSAREQFF.

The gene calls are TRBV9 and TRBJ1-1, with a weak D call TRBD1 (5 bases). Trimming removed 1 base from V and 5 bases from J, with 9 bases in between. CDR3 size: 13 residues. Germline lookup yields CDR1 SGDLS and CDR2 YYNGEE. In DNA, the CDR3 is TGTGCCAGCAGCGTATCATCAGGGACTGAAGCTTTCTTT. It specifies CASSVSSGTEAFF.

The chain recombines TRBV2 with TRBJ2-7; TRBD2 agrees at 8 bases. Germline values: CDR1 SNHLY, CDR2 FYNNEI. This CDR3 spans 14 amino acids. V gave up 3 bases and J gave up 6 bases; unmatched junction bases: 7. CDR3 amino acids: CASSDGTRWGEQYF. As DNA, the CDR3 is TGTGCCAGCAGTGATGGGACTAGATGGGGCGAGCAGTACTTC. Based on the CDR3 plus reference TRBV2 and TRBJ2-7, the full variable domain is EPEVTQTPSHQVTQMGQEVILRCVPISNHLYFYWYRQILGQKVEFLVSFYNNEISEKSEIFDDQFSVERPDGSNFTLKIRSTKLEDSAMYFCASSDGTRWGEQYFGPGTRLTVT.

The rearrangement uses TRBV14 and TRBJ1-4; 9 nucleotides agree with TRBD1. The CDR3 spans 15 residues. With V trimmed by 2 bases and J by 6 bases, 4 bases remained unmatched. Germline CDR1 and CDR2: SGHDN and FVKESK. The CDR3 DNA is TGTGCCAGCAGCCAAAACAGGGGGCTGGATGAAAAACTGTTTTTT. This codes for CASSQNRGLDEKLFF.

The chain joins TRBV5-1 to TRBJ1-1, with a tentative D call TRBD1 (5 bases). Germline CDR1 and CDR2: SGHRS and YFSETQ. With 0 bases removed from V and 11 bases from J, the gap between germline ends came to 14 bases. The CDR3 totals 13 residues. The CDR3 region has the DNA TGCGCCAGCAGCTTGGAGCAGGGAATCGCGGCTTTCTTT. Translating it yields CASSLEQGIAAFF.

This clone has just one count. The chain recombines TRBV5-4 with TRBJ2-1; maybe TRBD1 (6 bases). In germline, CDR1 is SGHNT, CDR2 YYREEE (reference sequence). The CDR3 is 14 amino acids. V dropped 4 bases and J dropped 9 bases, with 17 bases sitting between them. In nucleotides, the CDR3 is TGTGCCAGCAGCCGGGACACCCTTGGTGCTGAGCAGTTCTTC. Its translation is CASSRDTLGAEQFF.

The CDR3 DNA sequence: TGTGCCATCAGGGTGACGGGTAACTATGGCTACACCTTC. Its protein product is CAIRVTGNYGYTF. This chain uses TRBV10-3 with TRBJ1-2; D is unclear. V shed 6 bases and J shed 1 base, with 9 bases lying between them. The length of the CDR3 is 13 residues. From germline, CDR1 is ENHRY and CDR2 SYGVKD.

The CDR3 nucleotides are TGTGCCAGCAGCCTCGACACCCGCACAGATACGCAGTATTTT. Protein: CASSLDTRTDTQYF. The rearrangement joins TRBV11-2 to TRBJ2-3; D not certain. Per the germline V gene, CDR1 is SGHAT and CDR2 is FQNNGV. The V and J ends lost 5 bases and 1 base respectively, with 10 bases between them. There are 14 residues in the CDR3.

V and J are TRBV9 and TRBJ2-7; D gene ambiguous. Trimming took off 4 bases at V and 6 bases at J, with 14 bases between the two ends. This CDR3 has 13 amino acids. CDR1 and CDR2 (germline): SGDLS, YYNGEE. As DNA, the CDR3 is TGTGCCAGCAGCCCAAAGGAGTCGGGCGAGCAGTACTTC. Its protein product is CASSPKESGEQYF.

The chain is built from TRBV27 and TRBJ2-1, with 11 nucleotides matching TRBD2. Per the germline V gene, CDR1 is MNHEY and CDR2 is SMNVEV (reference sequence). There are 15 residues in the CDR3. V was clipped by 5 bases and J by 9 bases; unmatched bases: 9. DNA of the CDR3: TGTGCCAGCAGTACTTTTAGCGGGAGGGGGGGTGAGCAGTTCTTC. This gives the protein CASSTFSGRGGEQFF.

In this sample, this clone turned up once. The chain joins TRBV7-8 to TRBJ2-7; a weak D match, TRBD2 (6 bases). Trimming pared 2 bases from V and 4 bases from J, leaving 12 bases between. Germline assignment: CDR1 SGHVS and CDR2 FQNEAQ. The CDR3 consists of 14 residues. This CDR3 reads CASSLRRETYEQYF. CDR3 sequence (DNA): TGTGCCAGCAGCTTACGGCGGGAAACGTACGAGCAGTACTTC.

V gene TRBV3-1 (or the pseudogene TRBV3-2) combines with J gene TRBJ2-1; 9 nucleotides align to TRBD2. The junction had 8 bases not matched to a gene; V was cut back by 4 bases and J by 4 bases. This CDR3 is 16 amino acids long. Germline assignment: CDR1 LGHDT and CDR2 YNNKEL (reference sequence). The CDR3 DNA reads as TGTGCCAGCAGCCTCGTCCCCCTAGCGGGATACAATGAGCAGTTCTTC. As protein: CASSLVPLAGYNEQFF.

CDR3 sequence: CASREPDRANYGYTF. In nucleotides, the CDR3 is TGCGCCAGCAGGGAGCCGGATCGAGCTAACTATGGCTACACCTTC. This rearrangement joins TRBV5-1 to TRBJ1-2; no definite D call. V was clipped by 5 bases and J by 0 bases, with 14 bases between them. The CDR3 runs 15 residues. CDR1 is SGHRS and CDR2 is YFSETQ in the germline V gene.

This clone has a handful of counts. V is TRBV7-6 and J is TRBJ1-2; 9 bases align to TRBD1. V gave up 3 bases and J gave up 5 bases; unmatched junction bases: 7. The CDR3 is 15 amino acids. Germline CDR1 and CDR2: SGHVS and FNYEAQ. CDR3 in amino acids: CASSLQGQGAYGYTF. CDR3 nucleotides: TGTGCCAGCAGCTTGCAGGGACAGGGTGCTTATGGCTACACCTTC.

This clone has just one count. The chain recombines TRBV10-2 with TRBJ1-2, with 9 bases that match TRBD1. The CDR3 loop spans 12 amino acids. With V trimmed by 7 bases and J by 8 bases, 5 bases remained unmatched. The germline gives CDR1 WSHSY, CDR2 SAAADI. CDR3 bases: TGCGCCAGCACGGACAGGGGTCTGGGCTACACCTTC. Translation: CASTDRGLGYTF.

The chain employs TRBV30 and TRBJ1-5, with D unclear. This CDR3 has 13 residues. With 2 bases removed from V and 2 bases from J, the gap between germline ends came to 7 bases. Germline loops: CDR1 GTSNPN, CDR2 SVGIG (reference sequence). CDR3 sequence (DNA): TGTGCCTGGAGTAAACTGCGCAATCAGCCCCAGCATTTT. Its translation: CAWSKLRNQPQHF.

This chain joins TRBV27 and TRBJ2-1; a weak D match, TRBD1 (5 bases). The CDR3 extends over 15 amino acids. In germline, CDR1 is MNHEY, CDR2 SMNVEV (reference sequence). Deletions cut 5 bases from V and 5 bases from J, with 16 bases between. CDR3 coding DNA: TGTGCCAGCAGTGAAAAAGGGGCTTGGAACAATGAGCAGTTCTTC. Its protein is CASSEKGAWNNEQFF.

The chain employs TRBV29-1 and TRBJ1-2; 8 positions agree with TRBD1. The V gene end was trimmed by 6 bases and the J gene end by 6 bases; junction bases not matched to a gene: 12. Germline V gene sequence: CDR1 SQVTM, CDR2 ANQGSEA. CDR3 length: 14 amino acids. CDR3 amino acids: CSVTGDRPEDGYTF. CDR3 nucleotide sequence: TGCAGCGTAACCGGGGACAGGCCGGAGGATGGCTACACCTTC. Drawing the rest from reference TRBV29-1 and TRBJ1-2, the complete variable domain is SAVISQKPSRDICQRGTSLTIQCQVDSQVTMMFWYRQQPGQSLTLIATANQGSEATYESGFVIDKFPISRPNLTFSTLTVSNMSPEDSSIYLCSVTGDRPEDGYTFGSGTRLTVV.

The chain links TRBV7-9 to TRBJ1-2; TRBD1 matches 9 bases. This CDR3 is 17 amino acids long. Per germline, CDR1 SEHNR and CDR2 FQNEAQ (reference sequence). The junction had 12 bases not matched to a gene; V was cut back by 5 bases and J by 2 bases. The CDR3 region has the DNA TGTGCCAGCAGCGCCATGAGCCGACAGGGGGGAAACTATGGCTACACCTTC. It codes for CASSAMSRQGGNYGYTF. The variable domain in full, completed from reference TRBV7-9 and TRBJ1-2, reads DTGVSQNPRHKITKRGQNVTFRCDPISEHNRLYWYRQTLGQGPEFLTYFQNEAQLEKSRLLSDRFSAERPKGSFSTLEIQRTEQGDSAMYLCASSAMSRQGGNYGYTFGSGTRLTVV.

The CDR3 loop is CASSPIRQGGTNTEAFF. CDR3 nucleotide sequence: TGTGCCAGCTCACCCATTCGACAGGGGGGTACAAACACTGAAGCTTTCTTT. The chain combines TRBV18 with TRBJ1-1, with TRBD1 matching over 9 bases. From germline, CDR1 is KGHSH and CDR2 LQKENI. The CDR3 runs to 17 residues. V dropped 3 bases and J dropped 2; count of bases not matched to a gene: 10.

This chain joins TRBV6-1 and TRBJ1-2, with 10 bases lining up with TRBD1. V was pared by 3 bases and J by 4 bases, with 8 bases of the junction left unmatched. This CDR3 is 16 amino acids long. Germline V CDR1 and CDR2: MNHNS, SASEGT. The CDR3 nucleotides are TGTGCCAGCAGTGACCTAGGGACAGGGGACGGCTATGGCTACACCTTC. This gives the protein CASSDLGTGDGYGYTF.

The CDR3 nucleotides read TGTGCCAGTTCGGTCGGGAGCGCAGATACGCAGTATTTT. It translates to CASSVGSADTQYF. The chain couples TRBV11-3 to TRBJ2-3, with D perhaps matching TRBD2 (6 bases). Germline CDR1 and CDR2: SGHNT and YENEEA. Trimming removed 9 bases at V and 4 bases at J, with 14 bases between. This CDR3 contains 13 residues.

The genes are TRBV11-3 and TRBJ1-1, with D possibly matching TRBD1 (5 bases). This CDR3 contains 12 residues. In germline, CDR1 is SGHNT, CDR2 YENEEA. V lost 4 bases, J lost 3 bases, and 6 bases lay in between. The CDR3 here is CASSSRDTEAFF. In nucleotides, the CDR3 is TGTGCCAGCAGCTCCAGGGACACTGAAGCTTTCTTT.

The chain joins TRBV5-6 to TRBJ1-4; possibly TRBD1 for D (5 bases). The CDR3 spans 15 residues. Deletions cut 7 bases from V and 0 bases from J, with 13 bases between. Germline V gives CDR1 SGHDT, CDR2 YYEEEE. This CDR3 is CASGDWTTTNEKLFF. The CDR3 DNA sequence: TGTGCCAGCGGGGACTGGACTACAACTAATGAAAAACTGTTTTTT.

DNA for the CDR3: TGTGCCAGCAGTTACCAGGGATCACCCCTCCACTTT. The encoded protein is CASSYQGSPLHF. The chain employs TRBV6-5 and TRBJ1-6, with D possibly being TRBD1 (5 bases). Trimming shortened V by 2 bases and J by 10 bases, and 6 bases separated the two germline ends. The CDR3 covers 12 residues. Germline CDR1 reads MNHEY; CDR2 reads SVGAGI.

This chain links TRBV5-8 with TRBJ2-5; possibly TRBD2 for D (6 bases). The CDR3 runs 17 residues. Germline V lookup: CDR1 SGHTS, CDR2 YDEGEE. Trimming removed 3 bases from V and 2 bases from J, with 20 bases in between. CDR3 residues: CASSSGKWGGKQETQYF. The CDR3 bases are TGTGCCAGCAGCTCAGGGAAGTGGGGAGGAAAACAAGAGACCCAGTACTTC.

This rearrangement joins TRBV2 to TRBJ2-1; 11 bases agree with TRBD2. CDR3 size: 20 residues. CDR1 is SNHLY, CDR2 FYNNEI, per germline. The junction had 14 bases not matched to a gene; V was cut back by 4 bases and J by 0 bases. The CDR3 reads CASSGPSLAGGISSYNEQFF. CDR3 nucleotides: TGTGCCAGCAGTGGTCCGAGTCTAGCGGGAGGCATAAGCTCCTACAATGAGCAGTTCTTC.

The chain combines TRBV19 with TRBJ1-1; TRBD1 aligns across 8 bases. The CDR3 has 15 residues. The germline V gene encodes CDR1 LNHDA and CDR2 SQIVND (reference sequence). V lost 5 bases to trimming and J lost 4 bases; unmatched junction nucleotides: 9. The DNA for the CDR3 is TGTGCCAGTAGTTTTCACAGGGGGAAGGGCACTGAAGCTTTCTTT. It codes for CASSFHRGKGTEAFF.

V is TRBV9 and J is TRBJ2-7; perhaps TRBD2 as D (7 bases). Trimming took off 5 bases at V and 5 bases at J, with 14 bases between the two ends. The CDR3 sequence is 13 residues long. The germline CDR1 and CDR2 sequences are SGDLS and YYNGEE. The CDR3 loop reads CASSYLGGDEQYF. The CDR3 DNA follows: TGTGCCAGCAGTTACTTAGGGGGGGACGAGCAGTACTTC.

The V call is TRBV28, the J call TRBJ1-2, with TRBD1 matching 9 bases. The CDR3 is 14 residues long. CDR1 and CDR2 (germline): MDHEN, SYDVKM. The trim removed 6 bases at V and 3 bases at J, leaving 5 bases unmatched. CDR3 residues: CASSSGTGHYGYTF. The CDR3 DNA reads TGTGCCAGCAGCTCTGGGACAGGGCACTATGGCTACACCTTC.

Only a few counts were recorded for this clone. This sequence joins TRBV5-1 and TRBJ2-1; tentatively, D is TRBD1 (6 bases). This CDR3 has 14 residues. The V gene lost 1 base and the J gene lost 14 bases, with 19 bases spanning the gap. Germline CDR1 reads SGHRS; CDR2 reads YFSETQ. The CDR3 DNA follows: TGCGCCAGCAGCTTGAGGACAGACCTAGATGTTAAGTTCTTC. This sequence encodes CASSLRTDLDVKFF.